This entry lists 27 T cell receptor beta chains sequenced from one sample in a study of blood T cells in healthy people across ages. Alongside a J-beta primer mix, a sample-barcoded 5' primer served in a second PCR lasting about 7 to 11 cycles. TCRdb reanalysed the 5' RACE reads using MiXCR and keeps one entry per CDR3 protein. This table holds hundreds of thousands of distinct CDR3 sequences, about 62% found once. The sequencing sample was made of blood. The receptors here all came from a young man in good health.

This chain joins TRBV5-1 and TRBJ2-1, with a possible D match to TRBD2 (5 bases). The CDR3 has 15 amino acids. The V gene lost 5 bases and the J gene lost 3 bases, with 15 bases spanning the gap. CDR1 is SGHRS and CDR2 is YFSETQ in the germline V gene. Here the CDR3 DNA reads TGCGCCAGCAGACTTTGGACTGACGGCTACAATGAGCAGTTCTTC. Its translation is CASRLWTDGYNEQFF.

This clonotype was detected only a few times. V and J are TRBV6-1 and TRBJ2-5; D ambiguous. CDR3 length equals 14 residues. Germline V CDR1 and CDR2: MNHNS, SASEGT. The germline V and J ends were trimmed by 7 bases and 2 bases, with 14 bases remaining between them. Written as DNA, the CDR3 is TGTGCCAGCAAGGCCCTGGGAAGGCAAGAGACCCAGTACTTC. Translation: CASKALGRQETQYF.

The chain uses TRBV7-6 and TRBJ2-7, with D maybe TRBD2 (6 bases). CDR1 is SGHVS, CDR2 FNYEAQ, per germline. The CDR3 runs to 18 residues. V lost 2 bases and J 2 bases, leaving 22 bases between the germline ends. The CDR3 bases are TGTGCCAGCAGCTTATTCCCACGCGGGGCGGTGACCACCTACGAGCAGTACTTC. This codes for CASSLFPRGAVTTYEQYF.

The CDR3 loop reads CASSPYGSDQETQHF. CDR3 coding DNA: TGTGCCAGCAGCCCATACGGGAGCGATCAAGAGACCCAGCATTTT. This sequence joins TRBV7-2 and TRBJ1-5; D is unclear. With 5 bases removed from V and 11 bases from J, the gap between germline ends came to 22 bases. Germline CDR1 SGHTA, CDR2 FQGNSA. The CDR3 spans 15 residues.

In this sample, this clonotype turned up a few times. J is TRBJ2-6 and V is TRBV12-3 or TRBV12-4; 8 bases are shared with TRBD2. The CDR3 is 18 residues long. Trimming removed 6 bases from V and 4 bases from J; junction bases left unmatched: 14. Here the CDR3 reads CASSFKGLVSPGANVLTF. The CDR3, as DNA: TGTGCCAGCAGCTTCAAGGGACTAGTGTCCCCCGGGGCCAACGTCCTGACTTTC.

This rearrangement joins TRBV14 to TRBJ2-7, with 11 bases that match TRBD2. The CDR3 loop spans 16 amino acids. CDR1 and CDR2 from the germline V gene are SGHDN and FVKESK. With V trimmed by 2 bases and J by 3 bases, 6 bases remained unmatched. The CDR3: CASSQLAGGPLYEQYF. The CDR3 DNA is TGTGCCAGCAGCCAATTAGCGGGAGGGCCTCTCTACGAGCAGTACTTC.

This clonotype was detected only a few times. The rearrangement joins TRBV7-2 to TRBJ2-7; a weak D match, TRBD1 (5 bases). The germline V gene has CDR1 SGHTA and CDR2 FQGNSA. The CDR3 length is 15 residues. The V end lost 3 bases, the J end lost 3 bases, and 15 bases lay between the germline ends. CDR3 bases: TGTGCCAGCAGCTTGGGGCAAAAGCTCTTCTACGAGCAGTACTTC. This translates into CASSLGQKLFYEQYF. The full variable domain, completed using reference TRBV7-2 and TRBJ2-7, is GAGVSQSPSNKVTEKGKDVELRCDPISGHTALYWYRQSLGQGLEFLIYFQGNSAPDKSGLPSDRFSAERTGGSVSTLTIQRTQQEDSAVYLCASSLGQKLFYEQYFGPGTRLTVT.

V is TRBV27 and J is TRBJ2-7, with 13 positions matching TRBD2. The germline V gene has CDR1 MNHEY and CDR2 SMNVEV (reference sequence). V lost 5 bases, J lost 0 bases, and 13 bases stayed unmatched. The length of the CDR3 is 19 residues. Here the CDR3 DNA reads TGTGCCAGCAGTCTCCCGGGACTAGCGGGACCTAAGGACTCCTACGAGCAGTACTTC. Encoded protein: CASSLPGLAGPKDSYEQYF.

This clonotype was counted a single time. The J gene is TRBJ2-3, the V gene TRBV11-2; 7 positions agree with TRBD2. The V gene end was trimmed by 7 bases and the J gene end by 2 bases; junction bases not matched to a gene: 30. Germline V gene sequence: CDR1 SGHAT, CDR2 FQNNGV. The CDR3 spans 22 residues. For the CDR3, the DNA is TGTGCCAGCATCTTCGGTCGAGGGCGGCTAGCGGCACCTCAAAGGACCACAGATACGCAGTATTTT. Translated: CASIFGRGRLAAPQRTTDTQYF.

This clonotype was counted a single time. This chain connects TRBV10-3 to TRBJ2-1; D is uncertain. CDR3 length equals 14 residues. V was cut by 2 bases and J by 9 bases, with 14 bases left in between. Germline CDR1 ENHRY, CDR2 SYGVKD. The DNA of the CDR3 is TGTGCCATCAGTGAGGGACCCCGGGTCAGTGAGCAGTTCTTC. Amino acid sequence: CAISEGPRVSEQFF.

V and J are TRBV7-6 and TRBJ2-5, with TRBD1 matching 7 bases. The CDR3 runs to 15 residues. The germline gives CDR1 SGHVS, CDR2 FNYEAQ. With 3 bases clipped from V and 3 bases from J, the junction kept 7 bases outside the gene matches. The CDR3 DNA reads TGTGCCAGCAGCTTCCCGACAGGGATAGAAGAGACCCAGTACTTC. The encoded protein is CASSFPTGIEETQYF.

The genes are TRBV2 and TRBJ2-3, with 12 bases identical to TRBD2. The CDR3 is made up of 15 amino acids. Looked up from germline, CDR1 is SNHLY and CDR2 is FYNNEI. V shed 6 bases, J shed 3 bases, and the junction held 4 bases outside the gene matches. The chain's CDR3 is CASRRLAGVTDTQYF. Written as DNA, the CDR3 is TGTGCCAGCAGAAGACTAGCGGGGGTAACAGATACGCAGTATTTT.

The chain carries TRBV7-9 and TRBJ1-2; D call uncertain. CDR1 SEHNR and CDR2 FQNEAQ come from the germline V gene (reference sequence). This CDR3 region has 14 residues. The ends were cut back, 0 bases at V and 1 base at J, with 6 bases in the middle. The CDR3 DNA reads TGTGCCAGCAGCTTAGCTACAGTTAACTATGGCTACACCTTC. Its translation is CASSLATVNYGYTF. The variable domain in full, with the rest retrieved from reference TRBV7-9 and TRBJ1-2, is DTGVSQNPRHKITKRGQNVTFRCDPISEHNRLYWYRQTLGQGPEFLTYFQNEAQLEKSRLLSDRFSAERPKGSFSTLEIQRTEQGDSAMYLCASSLATVNYGYTFGSGTRLTVV.

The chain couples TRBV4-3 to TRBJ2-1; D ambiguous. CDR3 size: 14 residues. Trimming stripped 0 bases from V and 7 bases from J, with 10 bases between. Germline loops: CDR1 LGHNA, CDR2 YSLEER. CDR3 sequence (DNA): TGCGCCAGCAGCCAAGATGCGACTTCAAATGAGCAGTTCTTC. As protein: CASSQDATSNEQFF.

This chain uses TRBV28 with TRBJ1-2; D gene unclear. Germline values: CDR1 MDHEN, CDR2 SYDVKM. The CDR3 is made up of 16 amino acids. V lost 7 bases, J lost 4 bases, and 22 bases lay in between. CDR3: CASTYAEGFASYGYTF. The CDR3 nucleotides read TGTGCCAGCACTTATGCCGAAGGATTCGCCTCCTATGGCTACACCTTC.

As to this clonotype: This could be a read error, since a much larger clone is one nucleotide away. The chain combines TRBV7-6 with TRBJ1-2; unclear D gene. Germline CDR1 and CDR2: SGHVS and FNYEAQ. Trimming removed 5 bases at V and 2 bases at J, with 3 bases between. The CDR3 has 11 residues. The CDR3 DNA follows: TGTGCCAGCAGCCGCAACTATGGCTACACCTTC. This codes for CASSRNYGYTF. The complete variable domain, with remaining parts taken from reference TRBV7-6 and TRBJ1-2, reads GAGVSQSPRYKVTKRGQDVALRCDPISGHVSLYWYRQALGQGPEFLTYFNYEAQQDKSGLPNDRFSAERPEGSISTLTIQRTEQRDSAMYRCASSRNYGYTFGSGTRLTVV.

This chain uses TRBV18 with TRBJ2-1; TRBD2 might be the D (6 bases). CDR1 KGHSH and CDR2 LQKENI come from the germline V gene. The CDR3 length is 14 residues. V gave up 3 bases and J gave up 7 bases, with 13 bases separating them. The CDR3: CASSPSPGVNEQFF. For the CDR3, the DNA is TGTGCCAGCTCACCGTCTCCGGGAGTAAATGAGCAGTTCTTC.

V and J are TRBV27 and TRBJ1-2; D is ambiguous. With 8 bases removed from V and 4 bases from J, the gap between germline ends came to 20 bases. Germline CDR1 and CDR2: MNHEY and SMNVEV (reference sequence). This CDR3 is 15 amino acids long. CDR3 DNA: TGTGCCAGCGGGCCAGTGGGCGGGCAGATCTATGGCTACACCTTC. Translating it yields CASGPVGGQIYGYTF.

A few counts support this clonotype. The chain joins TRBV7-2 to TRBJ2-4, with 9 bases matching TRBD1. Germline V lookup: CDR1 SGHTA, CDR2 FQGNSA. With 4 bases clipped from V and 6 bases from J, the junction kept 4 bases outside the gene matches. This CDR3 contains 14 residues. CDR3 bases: TGTGCCAGCAGCTCACGACAGGGGGTAAACATTCAGTACTTC. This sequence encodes CASSSRQGVNIQYF.

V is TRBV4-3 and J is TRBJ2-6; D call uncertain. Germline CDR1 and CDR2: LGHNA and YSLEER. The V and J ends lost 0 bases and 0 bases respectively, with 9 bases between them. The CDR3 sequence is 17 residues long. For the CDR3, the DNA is TGCGCCAGCAGCCAAGATCGTGTGGGCTCTGGGGCCAACGTCCTGACTTTC. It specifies CASSQDRVGSGANVLTF.

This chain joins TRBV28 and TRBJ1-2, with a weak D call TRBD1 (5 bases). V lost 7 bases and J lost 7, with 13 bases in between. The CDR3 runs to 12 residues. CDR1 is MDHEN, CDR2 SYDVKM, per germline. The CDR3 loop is CASTSPGPGYTF. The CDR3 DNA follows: TGTGCCAGCACCTCCCCGGGGCCTGGCTACACCTTC.

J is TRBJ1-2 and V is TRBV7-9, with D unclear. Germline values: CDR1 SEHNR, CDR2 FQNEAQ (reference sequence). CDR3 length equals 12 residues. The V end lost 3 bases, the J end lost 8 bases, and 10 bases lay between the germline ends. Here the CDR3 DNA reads TGTGCCAGCAGCTTTCCAGCGAGCGGCTACACCTTC. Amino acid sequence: CASSFPASGYTF. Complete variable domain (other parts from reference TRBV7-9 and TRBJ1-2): DTGVSQNPRHKITKRGQNVTFRCDPISEHNRLYWYRQTLGQGPEFLTYFQNEAQLEKSRLLSDRFSAERPKGSFSTLEIQRTEQGDSAMYLCASSFPASGYTFGSGTRLTVV.

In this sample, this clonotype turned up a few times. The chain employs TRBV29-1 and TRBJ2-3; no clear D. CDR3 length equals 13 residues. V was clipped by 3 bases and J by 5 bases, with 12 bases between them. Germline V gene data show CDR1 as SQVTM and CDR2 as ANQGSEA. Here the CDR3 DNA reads TGCAGCGTTGAGAGGCAAGACGGAGATACGCAGTATTTT. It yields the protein CSVERQDGDTQYF.

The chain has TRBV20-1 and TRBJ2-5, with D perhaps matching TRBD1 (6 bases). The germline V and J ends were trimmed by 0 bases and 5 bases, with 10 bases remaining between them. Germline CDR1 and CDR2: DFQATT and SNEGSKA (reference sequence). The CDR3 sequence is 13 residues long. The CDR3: CSARDQGTETQYF. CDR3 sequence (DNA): TGCAGTGCTAGAGATCAGGGGACCGAGACCCAGTACTTC.

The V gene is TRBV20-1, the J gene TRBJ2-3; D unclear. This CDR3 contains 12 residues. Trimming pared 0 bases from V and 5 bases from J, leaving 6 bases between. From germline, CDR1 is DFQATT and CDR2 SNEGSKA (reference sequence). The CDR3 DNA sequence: TGCAGTGCTAGAGATCCACAAGATACGCAGTATTTT. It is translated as CSARDPQDTQYF.

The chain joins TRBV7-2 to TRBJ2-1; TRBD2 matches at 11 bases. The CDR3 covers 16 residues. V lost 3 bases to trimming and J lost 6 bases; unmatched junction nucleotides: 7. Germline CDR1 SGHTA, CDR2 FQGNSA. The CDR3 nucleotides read TGTGCCAGCAGCTTGAATAGCGGGGGGGCGTCCAATGAGCAGTTCTTC. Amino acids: CASSLNSGGASNEQFF.

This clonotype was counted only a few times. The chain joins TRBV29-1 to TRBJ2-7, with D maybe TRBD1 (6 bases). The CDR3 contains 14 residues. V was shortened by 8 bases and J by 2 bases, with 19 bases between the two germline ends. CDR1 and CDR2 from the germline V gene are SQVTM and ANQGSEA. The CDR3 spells CSISPGAGAYEQYF. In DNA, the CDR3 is TGCAGCATCTCCCCCGGAGCAGGGGCCTACGAGCAGTACTTC.